These 7 T cell receptor beta chains share one sample of origin, sequenced in a study of T cells in Graves' hyperthyroidism and ophthalmopathy. Researchers amplified the TCR beta CDR3 regions from RNA transcripts. In the first-round RT-PCR of the TCR CDR3, the HTBI primer set was used. Via MiXCR, TCRdb re-called the multiplex PCR reads, giving one row per CDR3 protein. Among a few hundred thousand distinct CDR3 sequences, less than 20% were seen once, and the ten largest hold 35% to 50%. Sequencing input: blood. These TCRs come from a man aged 18 to 30 with Graves' ophthalmopathy.

This clonotype was observed many times. This chain links TRBV6-6 with TRBJ1-2; D gene uncertain. The CDR3 is 12 amino acids. Germline CDR1 reads MNHNY; CDR2 reads SVGAGI (reference sequence). Trimming took 0 bases from V and 8 from J, leaving 7 bases between them. In DNA, the CDR3 is TGTGCCAGCAGTTACTCGAATGCGGGCTACACCTTC. This codes for CASSYSNAGYTF.

The chain has TRBV19 and TRBJ1-2; maybe TRBD1 (6 bases). The CDR3 length is 12 residues. Trimming pared 4 bases from V and 8 bases from J, leaving 11 bases between. Germline loops: CDR1 LNHDA, CDR2 SQIVND (reference sequence). CDR3 amino acids: CASSTDSGGYTF. The CDR3 region has the DNA TGTGCCAGTAGTACGGACAGCGGGGGCTACACCTTC.

This clonotype appeared many times. The V gene is TRBV2, the J gene TRBJ2-7; D might be TRBD1 or TRBD2, each matching 5 bases. Deletions cut 3 bases from V and 2 bases from J, with 14 bases between. Germline CDR1 SNHLY, CDR2 FYNNEI. CDR3 length equals 15 residues. CDR3 coding DNA: TGTGCCAGCAGTGATCTCGGGACCCGTCCCTACGAGCAGTACTTC. This gives the protein CASSDLGTRPYEQYF. The full variable domain, completed using reference TRBV2 and TRBJ2-7, is EPEVTQTPSHQVTQMGQEVILRCVPISNHLYFYWYRQILGQKVEFLVSFYNNEISEKSEIFDDQFSVERPDGSNFTLKIRSTKLEDSAMYFCASSDLGTRPYEQYFGPGTRLTVT.

The chain uses TRBV6-2 or TRBV6-3 and TRBJ2-3, with a weak D call TRBD1 (5 bases). V was pared by 6 bases and J by 2 bases, with 9 bases between. This CDR3 has 13 amino acids. Germline values: CDR1 MNHEY, CDR2 SVGEGT. The CDR3 DNA is TGTGCCAGCAGAAGGACATTCACAGATACGCAGTATTTT. Amino acids: CASRRTFTDTQYF.

This clonotype was counted at least ten times. This sequence joins TRBV2 and TRBJ1-2, with D perhaps matching TRBD1 (5 bases). Between the trimmed V and J ends, which lost 6 bases and 4 bases, there was a span of 9 bases. The CDR3 has 12 amino acids. Germline CDR1 and CDR2: SNHLY and FYNNEI. In nucleotides, the CDR3 is TGTGCCAGCAGCAGGGAAAGCTATGGCTACACCTTC. Amino acid sequence: CASSRESYGYTF.

This clonotype has more than one count but fewer than ten. The gene calls are TRBV7-3 and TRBJ2-1; D is possibly TRBD1 (8 bases). Germline CDR1 is SGHTA and CDR2 is FQGTGA. V was clipped by 5 bases and J by 6 bases, with 17 bases between them. CDR3 size: 15 residues. The CDR3, as DNA: TGTGCCAGCAGCGTCACAGGGGGAGGGTGCAATGAGCAGTTCTTC. It translates to CASSVTGGGCNEQFF. The entire variable domain, with the rest obtained from reference TRBV7-3 and TRBJ2-1, is as follows: GAGVSQTPSNKVTEKGKYVELRCDPISGHTALYWYRQSLGQGPEFLIYFQGTGAADDSGLPNDRFFAVRPEGSVSTLKIQRTERGDSAVYLCASSVTGGGCNEQFFGPGTRLTVL.

In this sample, this clonotype turned up many times. The J gene is TRBJ1-6, the V gene TRBV24-1; D possibly corresponds to TRBD1 (6 bases). The ends were cut back, 9 bases at V and 11 bases at J, with 19 bases in the middle. The CDR3 has 14 residues. The germline gives CDR1 KGHDR, CDR2 SFDVKD. The chain's CDR3 is CATSPARGSAPLHF. CDR3 coding DNA: TGTGCCACCTCCCCGGCGAGGGGGTCGGCACCCCTCCACTTT.